The source of this TCR beta chain is a study of T cell clones after liver transplantation. Study details: Immunosuppression withdrawal was tried within 2 years after liver transplantation in this trial. Pre-transplant mixed lymphocyte reactions yielded third-party-reactive TCRbeta sequences as comparators for graft-donor-reactive sequences. Study outcomes and limitations: The donor-reactive repertoire was only partly measurable in a couple of subjects, lacking donor cells. Compared with third party-reactive sequences, donor-reactive ones declined more, independent of withdrawal success.

TCRdb's copy holds only in-frame clones and misses some; the assay was immunoSEQ multiplex PCR. The data show tens of thousands of clones, around 84% seen once. V was shortened by 7 bases and J by 6 bases, with 10 bases between the two germline ends. The germline CDR1 and CDR2 sequences are LNHDA and SQIVND (reference sequence). The length of the CDR3 is 13 residues. Comments on this clone: Its antigen is undetermined.

This TCR was sampled from a human patient who received a liver transplant. Certain T cells may be donor cells from the graft. The sequencing used CD4+ T cells from blood, collected less than 50 months after liver transplant. This sequence joins TRBV19 and TRBJ1-6; no clear D. The CDR3 protein is CASNSVGNSPLHF. The CDR3 nucleotides read TGTGCCAGTAATTCGGTGGGTAATTCACCCCTCCACTTT.